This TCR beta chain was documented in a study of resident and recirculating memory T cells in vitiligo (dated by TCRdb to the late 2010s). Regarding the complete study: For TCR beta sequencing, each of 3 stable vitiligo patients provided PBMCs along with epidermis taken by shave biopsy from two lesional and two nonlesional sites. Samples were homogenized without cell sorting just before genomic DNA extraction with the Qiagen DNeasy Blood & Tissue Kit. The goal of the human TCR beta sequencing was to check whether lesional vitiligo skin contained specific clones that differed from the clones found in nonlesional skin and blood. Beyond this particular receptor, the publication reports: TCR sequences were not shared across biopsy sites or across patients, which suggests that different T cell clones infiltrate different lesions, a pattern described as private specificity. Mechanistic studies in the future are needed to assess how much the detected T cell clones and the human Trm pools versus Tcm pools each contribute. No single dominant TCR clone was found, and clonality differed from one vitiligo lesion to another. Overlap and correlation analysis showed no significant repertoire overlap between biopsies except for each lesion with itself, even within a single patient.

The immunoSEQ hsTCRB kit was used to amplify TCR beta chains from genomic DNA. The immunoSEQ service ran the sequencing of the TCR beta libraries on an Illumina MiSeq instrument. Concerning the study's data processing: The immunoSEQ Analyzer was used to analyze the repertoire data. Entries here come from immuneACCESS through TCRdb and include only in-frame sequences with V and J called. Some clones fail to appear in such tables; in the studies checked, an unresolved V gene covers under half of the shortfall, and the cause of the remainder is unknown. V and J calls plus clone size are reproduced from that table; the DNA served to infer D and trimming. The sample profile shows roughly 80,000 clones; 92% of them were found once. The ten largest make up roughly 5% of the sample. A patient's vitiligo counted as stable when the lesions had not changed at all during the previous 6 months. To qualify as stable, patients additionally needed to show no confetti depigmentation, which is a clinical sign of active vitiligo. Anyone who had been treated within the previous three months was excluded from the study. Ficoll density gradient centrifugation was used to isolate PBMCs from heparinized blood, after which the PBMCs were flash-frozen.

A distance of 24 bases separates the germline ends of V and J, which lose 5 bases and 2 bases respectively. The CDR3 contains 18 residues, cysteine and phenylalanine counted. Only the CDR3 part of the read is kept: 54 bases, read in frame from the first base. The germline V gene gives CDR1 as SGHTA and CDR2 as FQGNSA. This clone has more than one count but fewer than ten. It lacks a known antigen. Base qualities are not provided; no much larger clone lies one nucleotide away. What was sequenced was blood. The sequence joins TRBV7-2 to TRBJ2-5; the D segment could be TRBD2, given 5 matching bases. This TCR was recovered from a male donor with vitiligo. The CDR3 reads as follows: CASSIHREFLAEQETQYF. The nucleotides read TGTGCCAGCAGCATCCACCGAGAGTTTCTAGCTGAACAAGAGACCCAGTACTTC.